This TCR beta chain was recovered during a study of shared clonotypes between healthy human individuals. Study results and caveats: Donor clonotype sharing was expected to depend on sequencing depth.

Remarks on this clone: The antigen remains unidentified.

All donors were healthy HIV-negative adults lacking recent acute infections or vaccinations. Once extracted for a subset, genomic DNA was divided evenly among several immunoSEQ plates. Sequencing was performed with immunoSEQ multiplex PCR; in TCRdb, only in-frame clones are kept and a portion is missing. The sample carries about 480,000 clones, about 75% recorded once. Per the germline V gene, CDR1 is LGHNA and CDR2 is YSLEER. This CDR3 has 16 amino acids. J gave up 6 bases and V 4 bases, and 11 bases lay outside the gene matches. The V call is TRBV4-3, the J call TRBJ2-7; 11 nucleotides align to TRBD1. This TCR was sampled from a woman aged 40 to 49 in good health. Some clones in this sample may be carry-over from other donors' samples. The sequencing sample was made of PBMCs. Here the CDR3 DNA reads TGCGCCAGCAGCCGAATGACCGGACAGGGGGCGATCGAGCAGTACTTC. Protein sequence: CASSRMTGQGAIEQYF.